The T cell receptor beta chain described here comes from a study of T cell changes during pregnancy in multiple sclerosis. Profiled with immunoSEQ multiplex PCR; TCRdb holds only in-frame clones, not every one. The data show over 90,000 clones, just over 90% seen once. Germline V gene lookup returns CDR1 SNHLY and CDR2 FYNNEI. Trimming left V 7 bases short and J 0 bases short, with 12 bases between. This CDR3 is built from 15 residues. This clone was seen a few times. This TCR was sampled from a female donor in good health, enrolled as a control in a pregnancy study. V and J are TRBV2 and TRBJ2-2, with D unresolved. The material was peripheral blood, obtained in the second trimester of pregnancy. Here the CDR3 DNA reads TGTGCCAGCATCAGCGTTAGTACGAACACCGGGGAGCTGTTTTTT. It is translated as CASISVSTNTGELFF.